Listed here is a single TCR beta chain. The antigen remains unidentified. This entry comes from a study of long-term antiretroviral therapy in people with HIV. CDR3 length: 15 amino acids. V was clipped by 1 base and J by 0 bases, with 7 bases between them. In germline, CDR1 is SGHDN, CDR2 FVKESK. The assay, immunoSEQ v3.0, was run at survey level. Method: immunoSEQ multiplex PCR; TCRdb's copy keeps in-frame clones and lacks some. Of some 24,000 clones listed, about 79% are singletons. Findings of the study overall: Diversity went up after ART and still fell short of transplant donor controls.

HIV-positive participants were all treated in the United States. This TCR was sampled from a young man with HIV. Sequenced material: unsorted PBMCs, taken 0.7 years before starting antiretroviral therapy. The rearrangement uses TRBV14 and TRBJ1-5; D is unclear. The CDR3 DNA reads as TGTGCCAGCAGCCAAGCTGGTAATAGCAATCAGCCCCAGCATTTT. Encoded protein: CASSQAGNSNQPQHF.